Shown below are 22 T cell receptor beta chains from a single sample sequenced in a study of blood T cells in healthy people across ages. Sample-barcoded 5' priming and a J-beta primer mix drove a second PCR of roughly 7 to 11 cycles. TCRdb fed the 5' RACE reads into MiXCR, producing one record per CDR3 protein. The sample includes some 800,000 distinct CDR3 sequences, under 45% of them seen just once. The specimen sequenced was blood. All receptors come from a man in his 60s in good health.

There are many counts of this clonotype. The chain combines TRBV10-3 with TRBJ1-1, with D unresolved. The germline gives CDR1 ENHRY, CDR2 SYGVKD. Trimming took off 4 bases at V and 2 bases at J, with 14 bases between the two ends. The CDR3 has 15 residues. In DNA, the CDR3 is TGTGCCATCAGTGTCGATAACTTATTAAACACTGAAGCTTTCTTT. Amino acids: CAISVDNLLNTEAFF.

The rearrangement uses TRBV7-2 and TRBJ2-7; TRBD2 might be the D (6 bases). The CDR3 is 15 residues long. With 4 bases removed from V and 6 bases from J, the gap between germline ends came to 19 bases. Germline assignment: CDR1 SGHTA and CDR2 FQGNSA. In nucleotides, the CDR3 is TGTGCCAGCAGCTACAAGGGCGGAGGGGAAGGCGAGCAGTACTTC. Translated: CASSYKGGGEGEQYF.

The V call is TRBV20-1, the J call TRBJ2-7; the D gene is possibly TRBD1 (5 bases). The CDR3 contains 16 residues. The germline V and J ends were trimmed by 4 bases and 2 bases, with 21 bases remaining between them. The V gene's germline CDR1 is DFQATT and CDR2 SNEGSKA (reference sequence). The CDR3 is CSANTQETHGPYEQYF. The CDR3 DNA sequence: TGCAGTGCTAATACACAGGAGACTCATGGTCCCTACGAGCAGTACTTC.

This clonotype was counted only a few times. The J gene is TRBJ2-1, the V gene TRBV6-5, with a weak D call TRBD2 (7 bases). The CDR3 runs to 19 residues. Germline V gene sequence: CDR1 MNHEY, CDR2 SVGAGI. V lost 0 bases to trimming and J lost 0 bases, with 18 bases between them. The CDR3 region is CASSYSRGWRGNSYNEQFF. Here the CDR3 DNA reads TGTGCCAGCAGTTACTCCAGGGGATGGCGGGGGAACTCCTACAATGAGCAGTTCTTC.

This chain connects TRBV20-1 to TRBJ2-1, with TRBD2 matching over 8 bases. The ends lost 2 bases at V and 0 bases at J; junction bases unmatched: 6. Germline assignment: CDR1 DFQATT and CDR2 SNEGSKA (reference sequence). The CDR3 has 16 residues. CDR3 in amino acids: CSARSPAGGSYNEQFF. CDR3 in DNA: TGCAGTGCTAGAAGTCCGGCGGGGGGCTCCTACAATGAGCAGTTCTTC.

J is TRBJ2-7 and V is TRBV28; TRBD2 agrees at 8 bases. Near its end, the DNA agrees better with TRBJ2-4, so the J call may be wrong. This CDR3 region has 15 residues. Germline assignment: CDR1 MDHEN and CDR2 SYDVKM. As DNA, the CDR3 is TGTGCCAGCGGCCGGGGTAGCGGGGTGGGAAACATTCAGTACTTC. Amino acids: CASGRGSGVGNIQYF.

The chain is built from TRBV10-2 and TRBJ2-3; 11 bases line up with TRBD2. Germline V gene data show CDR1 as WSHSY and CDR2 as SAAADI. The trim removed 5 bases at V and 5 bases at J, leaving 6 bases unmatched. This CDR3 region has 15 residues. CDR3 in DNA: TGCGCCAGCAGTAAGCCTAGCGGGGGGAAAGATACGCAGTATTTT. Its protein product is CASSKPSGGKDTQYF.

CDR3 protein: CASSSSGGYNNEQFF. CDR3 sequence (DNA): TGTGCCAGCAGCTCTAGCGGGGGATATAACAATGAGCAGTTCTTC. The rearrangement joins TRBV6-5 to TRBJ2-1, with 10 bases matching TRBD2. CDR1 and CDR2 (germline): MNHEY, SVGAGI. J lost 5 bases, V lost 6 bases, and 7 bases had no gene match. There are 15 residues in the CDR3.

The gene calls are TRBV6-5 and TRBJ1-2; TRBD1 is a possible D gene (6 bases). This CDR3 region has 13 residues. V shed 2 bases and J shed 8 bases, with 12 bases lying between them. Germline values: CDR1 MNHEY, CDR2 SVGAGI. The DNA for the CDR3 is TGTGCCAGCAGTTACGACCTGGGGGGCGGCTACACCTTC. Residues: CASSYDLGGGYTF.

This rearrangement joins TRBV20-1 to TRBJ1-2, with 7 bases aligning to TRBD1. V lost 0 bases and J lost 5; bases outside the gene matches: 9. The CDR3 length is 15 residues. CDR1 and CDR2 (germline): DFQATT, SNEGSKA (reference sequence). Written as DNA, the CDR3 is TGCAGTGCTAGAGATTCGGAACAGGGGCCATATGGCTACACCTTC. Residues: CSARDSEQGPYGYTF.

The V and J genes are TRBV3-1 and TRBJ2-1; 7 bases align to TRBD1. CDR1 is LGHDT, CDR2 YNNKEL, per germline (reference sequence). The V gene end was trimmed by 4 bases and the J gene end by 5 bases; junction bases not matched to a gene: 8. The CDR3 is made up of 15 amino acids. The CDR3 protein is CASSPRQGRHNEQFF. CDR3 DNA sequence: TGTGCCAGCAGCCCTAGACAGGGTCGCCACAATGAGCAGTTCTTC.

This clonotype was counted a few times. CDR3 amino acids: CASSVGGTWVGEQYF. In nucleotides, the CDR3 is TGTGCCAGCAGTGTGGGGGGGACTTGGGTCGGCGAGCAGTACTTC. The V call is TRBV25-1, the J call TRBJ2-7, with TRBD2 matching 7 bases. The CDR3 has 15 amino acids. Germline-derived CDR1 and CDR2 are MGHDK and SYGVNS. V was clipped by 4 bases and J by 6 bases; unmatched bases: 12.

This chain uses TRBV7-9 with TRBJ2-2, with TRBD1 as a possible D gene (5 bases). Germline CDR1 reads SEHNR; CDR2 reads FQNEAQ (reference sequence). V was cut by 4 bases and J by 5 bases, with 20 bases left in between. The length of the CDR3 is 17 residues. CDR3 nucleotides: TGTGCCAGCAGCTCGTTGGCAGGGAATTACTCGACCGGGGAGCTGTTTTTT. This sequence encodes CASSSLAGNYSTGELFF. The variable domain in full, with the rest retrieved from reference TRBV7-9 and TRBJ2-2, is DTGVSQNPRHKITKRGQNVTFRCDPISEHNRLYWYRQTLGQGPEFLTYFQNEAQLEKSRLLSDRFSAERPKGSFSTLEIQRTEQGDSAMYLCASSSLAGNYSTGELFFGEGSRLTVL.

The chain uses TRBV20-1 and TRBJ2-7; D possibly corresponds to TRBD2 (6 bases). V was clipped by 6 bases and J by 9 bases, with 18 bases between them. This CDR3 has 12 amino acids. CDR1 DFQATT and CDR2 SNEGSKA come from the germline V gene (reference sequence). CDR3 sequence: CSAGAGTSPQYF. The CDR3 DNA follows: TGCAGTGCCGGGGCTGGGACTTCTCCGCAGTACTTC.

This sequence joins TRBV20-1 and TRBJ2-1, with a tentative D call TRBD2 (7 bases). Gene TRBJ2-7 matches the end of the DNA better, so the J call may be wrong. The CDR3 sequence is 15 residues long. Germline CDR1 DFQATT, CDR2 SNEGSKA (reference sequence). Written as DNA, the CDR3 is TGCAGTGCCTCCTCGGCGGGGGCAGCCTACAATGAGCAGTACTTC. As protein: CSASSAGAAYNEQYF.

V usage is TRBV4-3 and J usage is TRBJ2-3; either TRBD1 or TRBD2 may supply D (6 bases each). CDR3 length: 16 residues. Trimming stripped 4 bases from V and 2 bases from J, with 16 bases between. Germline CDR1 LGHNA, CDR2 YSLEER. The CDR3 spells CASSPRGDSYTDTQYF. The CDR3, as DNA: TGCGCCAGCAGCCCAAGGGGGGACTCATACACAGATACGCAGTATTTT.

This sequence joins TRBV2 and TRBJ2-3; 12 positions agree with TRBD2. The CDR3 covers 14 residues. Trimming at V came to 8 bases and at J to 3 bases, leaving 3 bases not matched to a gene. From germline, CDR1 is SNHLY and CDR2 FYNNEI. The chain's CDR3 is CASGLAGTTDTQYF. DNA for the CDR3: TGTGCCAGCGGACTAGCGGGGACAACAGATACGCAGTATTTT.

The chain couples TRBV27 to TRBJ2-7; D may be TRBD1 (7 bases). This CDR3 is built from 15 residues. Germline lookup yields CDR1 MNHEY and CDR2 SMNVEV (reference sequence). V lost 3 bases and J lost 2, with 14 bases in between. Here the CDR3 DNA reads TGTGCCAGCAGTTTGGGGGCGGGACAGCCCTACGAGCAGTACTTC. This translates into CASSLGAGQPYEQYF.

This clonotype was detected only once. The junction departs from germline at one end; a sequencing error may be responsible. This CDR3 is CVSSSVPDTQYF. CDR3 DNA: TGTGTCAGCAGTTCCGTTCCCGATACGCAGTATTTT. The genes are TRBV28 and TRBJ2-3; D not certain. Germline CDR1 MDHEN, CDR2 SYDVKM. The CDR3 loop spans 12 amino acids.

The genes are TRBV7-2 and TRBJ2-5; 8 bases match TRBD2. Trimming cost V 4 bases and J 3 bases; bases outside gene matches: 10. There are 16 residues in the CDR3. Germline lookup yields CDR1 SGHTA and CDR2 FQGNSA. Written as DNA, the CDR3 is TGTGCCAGCAGCTCGACGCGGGGGGCCCCCAAAGAGACCCAGTACTTC. Encoded protein: CASSSTRGAPKETQYF.

For this clonotype: Its ends do not fully match the called genes, so a read error is possible. The rearrangement uses TRBV5-5 and TRBJ2-1; 8 nucleotides line up with TRBD2. This CDR3 spans 16 amino acids. The germline V gene encodes CDR1 SGHKS and CDR2 YYEKEE (reference sequence). In nucleotides, the CDR3 is TGTGTCAGCAGCTTGCAAGCGGGGGTTACCGACAATGAGCAGTTCTTC. It translates to CVSSLQAGVTDNEQFF.

This clonotype was found a few times. V is TRBV15 and J is TRBJ1-1, with a possible D match to TRBD1 (5 bases). The V gene's germline CDR1 is LNHNV and CDR2 YYDKDF (reference sequence). V was trimmed by 0 bases and J by 3 bases, leaving 14 bases between them. The CDR3 loop spans 16 amino acids. This chain's CDR3 is CATSRDRGRGDTEAFF. The CDR3 DNA follows: TGTGCCACCAGCAGAGATCGCGGTCGAGGGGACACTGAAGCTTTCTTT. Drawing the rest from reference TRBV15 and TRBJ1-1, the complete variable domain is DAMVIQNPRYQVTQFGKPVTLSCSQTLNHNVMYWYQQKSSQAPKLLFHYYDKDFNNEADTPDNFQSRRPNTSFCFLDIRSPGLGDTAMYLCATSRDRGRGDTEAFFGQGTRLTVV.